Ten or more counts support the clone carrying this TCR beta chain. CDR3 length: 13 amino acids. Germline CDR1 MNHNS, CDR2 SASEGT. V lost 1 base, J lost 6 bases, and 7 bases lay in between. The sample originates from a study of T-cell reconstitution after alpha-beta-depleted transplantation in children. The TCRbeta library incorporated unique molecular identifiers. TCRdb re-called the PCR reads with MiXCR, one entry per CDR3 protein. In the table there are 200,000 to 300,000 distinct CDR3 sequences, around 13% of which are singletons. This specimen was PBMCs from the stem cell graft donor, taken from the stem cell graft. The chain joins TRBV6-1 to TRBJ2-4, with TRBD2 as a possible D gene (5 bases). The TCR sequence derives from a human donor who donated a stem cell graft to a child with acute lymphoblastic leukemia. In DNA form, the CDR3 reads TGTGCCAGCAGTGAAGGCCGGGGAAACATTCAGTACTTC. Translated, it gives CASSEGRGNIQYF.